The sequence of this TCR beta chain was determined in a study of CD8+ T cells in alopecia areata. Whole-study context: At a dose of 5 to 10 mg twice daily, oral tofacitinib was given to treated patients. The authors scored treated patients' severity by affected scalp percentage.

This CDR3 comprises 16 residues. The V and J ends lost 2 bases and 2 bases respectively, with 13 bases between them. Germline CDR1 reads LGHNT; CDR2 reads FRNRAP. Treatment denoted: oral pan-JAK inhibitor, 5-10 mg twice daily. Worth noting for this clone: Its cognate antigen is unknown.

Broader study findings: Scalp and blood samples kept many expanded lesional clones throughout tofacitinib.

RNA extraction and reverse transcription yielded cDNA as sequencing template. Profiling relied on immunoSEQ multiplex PCR, and the TCRdb table lists in-frame clones only, not all of them. The sample consists of over 150,000 clones, about 53% of them appearing once. The source of this sequence is a human donor with alopecia areata. The chain has TRBV12-5 and TRBJ2-1; tentative D call: TRBD1 (6 bases). Sequenced here: CD8+ T cells sorted from blood, sampled at week 24, from a patient treated with tofacitinib. In nucleotides, the CDR3 is TGTGCTAGTGGTTTGCCACAGGGAGAAGCCTACAATGAGCAGTTCTTC. Translation: CASGLPQGEAYNEQFF.